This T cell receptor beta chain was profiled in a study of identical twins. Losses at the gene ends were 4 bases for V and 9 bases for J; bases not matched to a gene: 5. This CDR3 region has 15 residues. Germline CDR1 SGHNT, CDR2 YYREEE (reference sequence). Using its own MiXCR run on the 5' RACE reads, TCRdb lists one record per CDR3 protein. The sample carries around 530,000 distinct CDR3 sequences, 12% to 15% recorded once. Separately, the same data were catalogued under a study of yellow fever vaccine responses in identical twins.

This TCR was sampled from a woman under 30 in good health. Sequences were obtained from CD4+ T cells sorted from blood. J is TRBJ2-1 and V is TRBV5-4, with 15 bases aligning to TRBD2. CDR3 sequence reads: CASSTGLAGGPEQFF. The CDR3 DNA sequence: TGTGCCAGCAGCACTGGACTAGCGGGGGGGCCTGAGCAGTTCTTC.